This TCR beta chain stems from a study of T cell repertoires in cytomegalovirus infection. Background on the study: From public TCR beta signatures came an indication of both CMV infection and matching HLA type.

Study results and limitations: Clonotypes of TCR beta that were HLA-C-restricted and CMV-specific dominated the ex vivo response. Of the TCR beta families, the public ones yielded a cumulative frequency that identified carriers of CMV plus the relevant HLA.

Many counts were recorded for this clonotype. Its antigen is as yet unknown. TCRdb ran MiXCR on the reads and lists one entry per CDR3 protein. Among over 150,000 distinct CDR3 sequences, under 25% were seen once, and the ten largest hold less than 3%. The V gene end was trimmed by 1 base and the J gene end by 3 bases; junction bases not matched to a gene: 8. Per germline, CDR1 SGHTA and CDR2 FQGNSA. CDR3 length: 17 residues. The clonotype originates from a human donor in good health (CMV status not recorded). Some clones in this sample may be carry-over from other donors' samples. The genes are TRBV7-2 and TRBJ2-7, with TRBD2 identical over 11 bases. Sequences were obtained from PBMCs. CDR3 loop: CASSLVLLAGALYEQYF. The CDR3 coding sequence is TGTGCCAGCAGCTTAGTCTTACTAGCGGGAGCGCTCTACGAGCAGTACTTC.